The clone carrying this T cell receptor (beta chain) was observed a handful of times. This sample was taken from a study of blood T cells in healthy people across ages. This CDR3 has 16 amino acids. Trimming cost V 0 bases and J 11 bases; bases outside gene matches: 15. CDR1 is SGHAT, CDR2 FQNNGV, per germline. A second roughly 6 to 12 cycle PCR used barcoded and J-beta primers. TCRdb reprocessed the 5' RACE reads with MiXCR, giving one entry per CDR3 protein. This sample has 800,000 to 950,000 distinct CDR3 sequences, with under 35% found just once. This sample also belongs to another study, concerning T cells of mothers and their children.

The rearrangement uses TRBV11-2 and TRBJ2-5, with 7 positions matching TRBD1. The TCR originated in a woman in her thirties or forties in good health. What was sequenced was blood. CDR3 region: CASSLDPGQPYNEQYF. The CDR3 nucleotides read TGTGCCAGCAGCTTAGATCCGGGACAGCCTTACAATGAGCAGTACTTC. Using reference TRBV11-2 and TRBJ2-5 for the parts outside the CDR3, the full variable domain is EAGVAQSPRYKIIEKRQSVAFWCNPISGHATLYWYQQILGQGPKLLIQFQNNGVVDDSQLPKDRFSAERLKGVDSTLKIQPAKLEDSAVYLCASSLDPGQPYNEQYFGPGTRLLVL.